Reported below is one TCR beta chain. Its cognate antigen is unknown. The data derive from a study of beta chain features in type 1 diabetes. The study, taken as a whole, reports: The study left unresolved whether HLA type influences TCRB rearrangement.

All sorted populations exceeded 98% purity. The sequenced template was cDNA made from the entire isolated RNA. Method: immunoSEQ multiplex PCR; TCRdb's copy keeps in-frame clones and lacks some. Counted here are about 930,000 clones, roughly a sixth occurring once; the ten biggest clones make up 0.02% to 0.03%. The CDR3 totals 14 residues. Germline trimming cut 6 bases from V and 5 bases from J; bases unmatched to any gene: 9. Germline V lookup: CDR1 SGHVS, CDR2 FNYEAQ. The TCR comes from a woman aged 18 to 35 in good health. The V gene is TRBV7-6, the J gene TRBJ2-5; 7 bases align to TRBD1. Sample: naive CD4+ T cells from blood. The CDR3 sequence: CASSQTGVKETQYF. The CDR3 bases are TGTGCCAGCAGTCAAACAGGGGTAAAGGAGACCCAGTACTTC. The variable domain in full, with the rest retrieved from reference TRBV7-6 and TRBJ2-5, is GAGVSQSPRYKVTKRGQDVALRCDPISGHVSLYWYRQALGQGPEFLTYFNYEAQQDKSGLPNDRFSAERPEGSISTLTIQRTEQRDSAMYRCASSQTGVKETQYFGPGTRLLVL.